Following are 20 T cell receptor beta chains from one sample sequenced in a study of blood T cells in healthy people across ages. Then a second PCR, running roughly 7 to 12 cycles, was carried out with a sample-barcoded 5' primer and a J-beta primer mix. Using its own MiXCR run on the 5' RACE reads, TCRdb lists one record per CDR3 protein. The sample shows more than 750,000 distinct CDR3 sequences, roughly 29% of them seen only once. These sequences were also reported in another study, on T cells of mothers and their children.

Source material: blood. The receptor set was obtained from a woman aged 35 to 49 in good health.

This chain uses TRBV5-5 with TRBJ1-5; D is uncertain. Trimming removed 0 bases from V and 0 bases from J, with 10 bases in between. Germline loops: CDR1 SGHKS, CDR2 YYEKEE (reference sequence). The CDR3 runs 16 residues. The CDR3 loop reads CASSLGFVLSNQPQHF. DNA of the CDR3: TGTGCCAGCAGCTTGGGGTTCGTCCTTAGCAATCAGCCCCAGCATTTT.

This sequence joins TRBV7-9 and TRBJ1-5; D is perhaps TRBD1 (6 bases). With 4 bases removed from V and 0 bases from J, the gap between germline ends came to 10 bases. Germline loops: CDR1 SEHNR, CDR2 FQNEAQ (reference sequence). The CDR3 runs 15 residues. In DNA, the CDR3 is TGTGCCAGCAGCTCCTCCAGGGGTAGCAATCAGCCCCAGCATTTT. As protein: CASSSSRGSNQPQHF. The whole variable domain, remainder taken from reference TRBV7-9 and TRBJ1-5, is DTGVSQNPRHKITKRGQNVTFRCDPISEHNRLYWYRQTLGQGPEFLTYFQNEAQLEKSRLLSDRFSAERPKGSFSTLEIQRTEQGDSAMYLCASSSSRGSNQPQHFGDGTRLSIL.

In this sample, this clonotype turned up many times. V gene TRBV5-4 combines with J gene TRBJ2-1; possible D gene TRBD2, 5 bases. V lost 0 bases and J 6 bases, leaving 7 bases between the germline ends. The CDR3 runs to 13 residues. CDR1 is SGHNT, CDR2 YYREEE, per germline (reference sequence). The CDR3 is CASSLAGVNEQFF. CDR3 DNA: TGTGCCAGCAGCTTGGCCGGGGTCAATGAGCAGTTCTTC.

The chain uses TRBV9 and TRBJ2-2; unclear D gene. The CDR3 consists of 15 residues. Deletions cut 2 bases from V and 1 base from J, with 9 bases between. Germline CDR1 is SGDLS and CDR2 is YYNGEE. The CDR3 protein is CASSVYGQNTGELFF. Here the CDR3 DNA reads TGTGCCAGCAGCGTGTACGGGCAGAACACCGGGGAGCTGTTTTTT. The full variable domain, with the rest looked up from reference TRBV9 and TRBJ2-2, is DSGVTQTPKHLITATGQRVTLRCSPRSGDLSVYWYQQSLDQGLQFLIQYYNGEERAKGNILERFSAQQFPDLHSELNLSSLELGDSALYFCASSVYGQNTGELFFGEGSRLTVL.

This clonotype was recorded many times. This sequence joins TRBV7-2 and TRBJ2-3, with D unresolved. Germline loops: CDR1 SGHTA, CDR2 FQGNSA. V was trimmed by 1 base and J by 2 bases, leaving 7 bases between them. There are 14 residues in the CDR3. The CDR3 sequence is CASSLVAPTDTQYF. The CDR3 nucleotides read TGTGCCAGCAGCTTAGTTGCTCCCACAGATACGCAGTATTTT.

In its sample, this clonotype was seen a few times. The chain couples TRBV20-1 to TRBJ2-5; TRBD2 agrees at 13 bases. Germline V gene sequence: CDR1 DFQATT, CDR2 SNEGSKA (reference sequence). This CDR3 has 16 amino acids. V lost 4 bases, J lost 1 base, and 6 bases stayed unmatched. In DNA form, the CDR3 reads TGCAGTGCTAAGCCGGGACTAGCGGGAATCCAAGAGACCCAGTACTTC. It codes for CSAKPGLAGIQETQYF.

This clonotype occurred many times. This chain uses TRBV5-6 with TRBJ1-2; maybe TRBD1 (5 bases). CDR1 SGHDT and CDR2 YYEEEE come from the germline V gene. The CDR3 runs 14 residues. V was clipped by 4 bases and J by 0 bases, with 10 bases between them. CDR3 nucleotides: TGTGCCAGCAGCCCGGGACGGTCTAACTATGGCTACACCTTC. Amino acid sequence: CASSPGRSNYGYTF.

This clonotype was counted many times. The V and J genes are TRBV20-1 and TRBJ1-2, with 9 bases identical to TRBD1. Germline V gene data show CDR1 as DFQATT and CDR2 as SNEGSKA (reference sequence). J lost 3 bases, V lost 3 bases, and 8 bases had no gene match. This CDR3 has 15 residues. CDR3 DNA sequence: TGCAGTGCTAGTAGGGACAGGGTCTCACACTATGGCTACACCTTC. It is translated as CSASRDRVSHYGYTF.

This chain links TRBV4-3 with TRBJ2-3; TRBD2 agrees at 7 bases. Germline assignment: CDR1 LGHNA and CDR2 YSLEER. Trimming cost V 2 bases and J 1 base; bases outside gene matches: 6. The CDR3 extends over 16 amino acids. Written as DNA, the CDR3 is TGCGCCAGCAGCCAATCGTACACTAGCGGCACAGATACGCAGTATTTT. Its translation: CASSQSYTSGTDTQYF.

This clonotype was observed many times. The CDR3 is CASRRTGLGETQYF. The CDR3 DNA reads TGTGCCAGCAGGCGTACAGGGCTTGGTGAGACCCAGTACTTC. The chain is built from TRBV2 and TRBJ2-5; TRBD1 is a possible D gene (6 bases). Per germline, CDR1 SNHLY and CDR2 FYNNEI. The CDR3 loop spans 14 amino acids. The V gene lost 6 bases and the J gene lost 5 bases, with 16 bases spanning the gap.

CDR3 protein: CSARDRGRNQPQHF. DNA for the CDR3: TGCAGTGCTAGAGATCGGGGGCGCAATCAGCCCCAGCATTTT. The chain carries TRBV20-1 and TRBJ1-5; D may be TRBD1 (6 bases). Trimming took 0 bases from V and 2 from J, leaving 8 bases between them. The CDR3 is made up of 14 amino acids. CDR1 DFQATT and CDR2 SNEGSKA come from the germline V gene (reference sequence).

The chain combines TRBV5-5 with TRBJ2-1, with D possibly being TRBD1 (6 bases). CDR1 is SGHKS and CDR2 is YYEKEE in the germline V gene (reference sequence). This CDR3 has 14 residues. Trimming shortened V by 1 base and J by 5 bases, and 10 bases separated the two germline ends. The CDR3 nucleotides are TGTGCCAGCAGCTTGTTAGGGGACAACAATGAGCAGTTCTTC. It is translated as CASSLLGDNNEQFF. Using reference TRBV5-5 and TRBJ2-1 for the parts outside the CDR3, the full variable domain is DAGVTQSPTHLIKTRGQQVTLRCSPISGHKSVSWYQQVLGQGPQFIFQYYEKEERGRGNFPDRFSARQFPNYSSELNVNALLLGDSALYLCASSLLGDNNEQFFGPGTRLTVL.

The chain links TRBV7-8 to TRBJ2-3; D possibly corresponds to TRBD2 (6 bases). V lost 5 bases and J 4 bases, leaving 13 bases between the germline ends. The CDR3 has 14 residues. Germline CDR1 reads SGHVS; CDR2 reads FQNEAQ. This CDR3 is CASSVTRVSDTQYF. The CDR3 DNA is TGTGCCAGCAGCGTGACTAGAGTCTCAGATACGCAGTATTTT.

This clonotype came up many times. V is TRBV12-3 or TRBV12-4 and J is TRBJ1-2; a possible D gene is TRBD1 (5 bases). The CDR3 is made up of 15 amino acids. V was trimmed by 6 bases and J by 8 bases, leaving 22 bases between them. CDR3 DNA sequence: TGTGCCAGCAGCACTACCGGGACGGATGTTGGCGGCTACACCTTC. It translates to CASSTTGTDVGGYTF.

This clonotype was seen at least ten times. The CDR3 bases are TGCAGTGCTAGTAGGGGTGGGGAGACCCAGTACTTC. This translates into CSASRGGETQYF. The gene calls are TRBV20-1 and TRBJ2-5; TRBD1 might be the D (5 bases). The V gene's germline CDR1 is DFQATT and CDR2 SNEGSKA (reference sequence). There are 12 residues in the CDR3. V was cut by 3 bases and J by 5 bases, with 10 bases left in between.

This clonotype was recorded many times. This chain links TRBV5-1 with TRBJ2-7; TRBD1 matches 7 bases. V lost 3 bases, J lost 3 bases, and 6 bases stayed unmatched. Germline lookup yields CDR1 SGHRS and CDR2 YFSETQ. This CDR3 has 14 residues. CDR3 bases: TGCGCCAGCAGCTCCAGGACAGGCAACTACGAGCAGTACTTC. Translating gives CASSSRTGNYEQYF.

This clonotype was seen at least ten times. The chain uses TRBV27 and TRBJ2-5, with D possibly matching TRBD2 (7 bases). Looked up from germline, CDR1 is MNHEY and CDR2 is SMNVEV (reference sequence). The CDR3 runs 16 residues. V lost 2 bases to trimming and J lost 5 bases, with 18 bases between them. The CDR3 is CASSLLGGGAEETQYF. Written as DNA, the CDR3 is TGTGCCAGCAGTTTACTGGGAGGGGGGGCCGAGGAGACCCAGTACTTC.

The chain links TRBV7-9 to TRBJ2-5; D is possibly TRBD2 (6 bases). Trimming shortened V by 5 bases and J by 4 bases, and 14 bases separated the two germline ends. Germline CDR1 SEHNR, CDR2 FQNEAQ (reference sequence). The CDR3 runs to 14 residues. CDR3: CASSPSYGGETQYF. DNA for the CDR3: TGTGCCAGCAGCCCATCCTACGGGGGAGAGACCCAGTACTTC.

The chain employs TRBV9 and TRBJ2-6; D gene unclear. The CDR3 runs to 17 residues. From germline, CDR1 is SGDLS and CDR2 YYNGEE. Deletions cut 4 bases from V and 0 bases from J, with 14 bases between. The CDR3 region is CASSKAAGISGANVLTF. CDR3 coding DNA: TGTGCCAGCAGCAAGGCCGCAGGAATCTCTGGGGCCAACGTCCTGACTTTC.

The rearrangement joins TRBV7-9 to TRBJ2-3; tentative D call: TRBD2 (7 bases). The V end lost 6 bases, the J end lost 2 bases, and 24 bases lay between the germline ends. This CDR3 contains 18 residues. In germline, CDR1 is SEHNR, CDR2 FQNEAQ (reference sequence). As DNA, the CDR3 is TGTGCCAGCAGTTCTGTGGGGTCTGCGGGGGCCCCCACAGATACGCAGTATTTT. Encoded protein: CASSSVGSAGAPTDTQYF.